The present T cell receptor beta chain was sequenced within a study of PD-1 blockade in mismatch repair-deficient tumors. Study information: Enrolled about 2013-2016, patients had progressing, pretreated mismatch repair-deficient cancers of about a dozen types.

Germline CDR1 LGHNT, CDR2 FRNRAP. The CDR3 extends over 15 amino acids. The ends were cut back, 4 bases at V and 2 bases at J, with 12 bases in the middle. Every patient had mismatch repair deficiency by PCR or immunohistochemistry. The TCR-sequenced patients were a few responders to pembrolizumab. Study-wide points: Tumor-resident clones, often absent from pretreatment blood, expanded after pembrolizumab and then contracted.

Remarks on this clone: The target antigen is unknown.

The repertoire was sequenced with immunoSEQ multiplex PCR; TCRdb's copy has only in-frame clones and lacks some. The sample records under 95,000 clones, 80% to 90% being singletons. The sample consisted of peripheral blood, taken 44 weeks after starting pembrolizumab. This chain connects TRBV12-5 to TRBJ1-3; D is unresolved. The receptor's source is an adult with mismatch repair-deficient cancer. CDR3 DNA sequence: TGTGCTAGTGGTTCTCCCTCCGGGGCTGGAAACACCATATATTTT. Residues: CASGSPSGAGNTIYF.